What follows is one T cell receptor (beta chain) and its context. This entry comes from a study of blood T cell repertoires in COVID-19. Overall study context: T cells, B-cell-depleted T cells, or PBMCs provided the cDNA or gDNA that served as material.

In the study's own analysis: Scientists estimated how many nucleated cells there were by amplifying reference gene primers. Assay used: immunoSEQ multiplex PCR; TCRdb lists only in-frame clones, some missing. The DNA was the basis for D and trimming; V, J and clone size are from that table. The table includes fewer than 400,000 clones, about 90% detected once. The sequence derives from a woman aged 25-40 years with COVID-19, enrolled during active disease. Sequencing used peripheral blood.

In DNA, the CDR3 is TGTGCCAGCAGCCCAGAAACACGACAGGTTGAAGCTTTCTTT. It encodes CASSPETRQVEAFF. This chain links TRBV7-9 with TRBJ1-1; D is perhaps TRBD1 (6 bases). This CDR3 comprises 14 residues. Germline values: CDR1 SEHNR, CDR2 FQNEAQ (reference sequence). V was pared by 5 bases and J by 7 bases, with 17 bases between.